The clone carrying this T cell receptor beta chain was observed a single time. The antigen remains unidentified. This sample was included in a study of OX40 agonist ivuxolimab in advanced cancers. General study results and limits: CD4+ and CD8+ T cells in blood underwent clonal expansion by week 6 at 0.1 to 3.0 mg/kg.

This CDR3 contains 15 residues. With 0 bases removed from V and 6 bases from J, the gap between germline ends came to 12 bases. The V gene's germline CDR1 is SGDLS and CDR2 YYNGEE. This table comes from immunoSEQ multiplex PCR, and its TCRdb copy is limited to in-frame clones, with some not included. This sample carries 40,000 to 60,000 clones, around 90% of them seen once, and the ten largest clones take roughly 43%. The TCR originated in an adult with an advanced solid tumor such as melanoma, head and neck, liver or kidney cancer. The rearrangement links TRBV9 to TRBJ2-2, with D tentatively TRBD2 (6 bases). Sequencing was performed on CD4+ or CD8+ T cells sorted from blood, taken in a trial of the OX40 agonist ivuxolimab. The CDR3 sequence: CASSVETGVSGELFF. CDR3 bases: TGTGCCAGCAGCGTAGAAACGGGAGTCTCCGGGGAGCTGTTTTTT.